This T cell receptor (beta chain) was sequenced in a study of cytomegalovirus exposure and HLA in healthy donors. Study at large: An earlier analysis identified 117 million unique TCR beta sequences in about 200 million T cells.

Study outcomes and limitations: Many donors carried some public TCRs, although rarity characterized most TCR sequences. A highly shared variant cluster was judged a likely technical artifact.

This clone was detected once. Its antigen remains unidentified. At the DNA level, this CDR3 is encoded by other sequences in the same sample as well. The CDR3 is made up of 15 amino acids. V gave up 1 base and J gave up 0 bases; unmatched junction bases: 1. CDR1 KGHSH and CDR2 LQKENI come from the germline V gene. The PCR made use of 60 Vbeta and 13 Jbeta primers. Assay used: immunoSEQ multiplex PCR; TCRdb lists only in-frame clones, some missing. Of some 210,000 clones detected, roughly 80% appear once; the ten largest clones hold 2.1%. The specimen sequenced was PBMCs. This sequence originates from a woman in her twenties or thirties in good health and CMV-seropositive. The chain carries TRBV18 and TRBJ2-3, with TRBD1 matching over 7 bases. The CDR3 bases are TGTGCCAGCTCACCACTGACAGGGAGCACAGATACGCAGTATTTT. It specifies CASSPLTGSTDTQYF.